This section outlines one T cell receptor (beta chain) sequence together with its context. The ends were cut back, 7 bases at V and 4 bases at J, with 11 bases in the middle. This CDR3 spans 13 amino acids. The entry originates in a study of CD8 T cells in Susac syndrome. Roughly 0.45 to 1 ug RNA was reverse transcribed with random hexamers. With immunoSEQ multiplex PCR, TCR beta CDR3 was amplified across 54 Vbeta and 13 Jbeta. Via MiXCR, TCRdb re-called the immunoSEQ multiplex PCR reads, giving one row per CDR3 protein. The repertoire holds approximately 160,000 distinct CDR3 sequences, with about 93% as singletons.

The TCR was taken from a human donor with multiple sclerosis. This sequence joins TRBV12-3 or TRBV12-4 and TRBJ1-5; D is unclear. Sample: CD4+ T cells from PBMCs. The CDR3 here is CASTPGLNQPQHF. CDR3 nucleotides: TGTGCCAGCACCCCCGGGTTGAATCAGCCCCAGCATTTT.